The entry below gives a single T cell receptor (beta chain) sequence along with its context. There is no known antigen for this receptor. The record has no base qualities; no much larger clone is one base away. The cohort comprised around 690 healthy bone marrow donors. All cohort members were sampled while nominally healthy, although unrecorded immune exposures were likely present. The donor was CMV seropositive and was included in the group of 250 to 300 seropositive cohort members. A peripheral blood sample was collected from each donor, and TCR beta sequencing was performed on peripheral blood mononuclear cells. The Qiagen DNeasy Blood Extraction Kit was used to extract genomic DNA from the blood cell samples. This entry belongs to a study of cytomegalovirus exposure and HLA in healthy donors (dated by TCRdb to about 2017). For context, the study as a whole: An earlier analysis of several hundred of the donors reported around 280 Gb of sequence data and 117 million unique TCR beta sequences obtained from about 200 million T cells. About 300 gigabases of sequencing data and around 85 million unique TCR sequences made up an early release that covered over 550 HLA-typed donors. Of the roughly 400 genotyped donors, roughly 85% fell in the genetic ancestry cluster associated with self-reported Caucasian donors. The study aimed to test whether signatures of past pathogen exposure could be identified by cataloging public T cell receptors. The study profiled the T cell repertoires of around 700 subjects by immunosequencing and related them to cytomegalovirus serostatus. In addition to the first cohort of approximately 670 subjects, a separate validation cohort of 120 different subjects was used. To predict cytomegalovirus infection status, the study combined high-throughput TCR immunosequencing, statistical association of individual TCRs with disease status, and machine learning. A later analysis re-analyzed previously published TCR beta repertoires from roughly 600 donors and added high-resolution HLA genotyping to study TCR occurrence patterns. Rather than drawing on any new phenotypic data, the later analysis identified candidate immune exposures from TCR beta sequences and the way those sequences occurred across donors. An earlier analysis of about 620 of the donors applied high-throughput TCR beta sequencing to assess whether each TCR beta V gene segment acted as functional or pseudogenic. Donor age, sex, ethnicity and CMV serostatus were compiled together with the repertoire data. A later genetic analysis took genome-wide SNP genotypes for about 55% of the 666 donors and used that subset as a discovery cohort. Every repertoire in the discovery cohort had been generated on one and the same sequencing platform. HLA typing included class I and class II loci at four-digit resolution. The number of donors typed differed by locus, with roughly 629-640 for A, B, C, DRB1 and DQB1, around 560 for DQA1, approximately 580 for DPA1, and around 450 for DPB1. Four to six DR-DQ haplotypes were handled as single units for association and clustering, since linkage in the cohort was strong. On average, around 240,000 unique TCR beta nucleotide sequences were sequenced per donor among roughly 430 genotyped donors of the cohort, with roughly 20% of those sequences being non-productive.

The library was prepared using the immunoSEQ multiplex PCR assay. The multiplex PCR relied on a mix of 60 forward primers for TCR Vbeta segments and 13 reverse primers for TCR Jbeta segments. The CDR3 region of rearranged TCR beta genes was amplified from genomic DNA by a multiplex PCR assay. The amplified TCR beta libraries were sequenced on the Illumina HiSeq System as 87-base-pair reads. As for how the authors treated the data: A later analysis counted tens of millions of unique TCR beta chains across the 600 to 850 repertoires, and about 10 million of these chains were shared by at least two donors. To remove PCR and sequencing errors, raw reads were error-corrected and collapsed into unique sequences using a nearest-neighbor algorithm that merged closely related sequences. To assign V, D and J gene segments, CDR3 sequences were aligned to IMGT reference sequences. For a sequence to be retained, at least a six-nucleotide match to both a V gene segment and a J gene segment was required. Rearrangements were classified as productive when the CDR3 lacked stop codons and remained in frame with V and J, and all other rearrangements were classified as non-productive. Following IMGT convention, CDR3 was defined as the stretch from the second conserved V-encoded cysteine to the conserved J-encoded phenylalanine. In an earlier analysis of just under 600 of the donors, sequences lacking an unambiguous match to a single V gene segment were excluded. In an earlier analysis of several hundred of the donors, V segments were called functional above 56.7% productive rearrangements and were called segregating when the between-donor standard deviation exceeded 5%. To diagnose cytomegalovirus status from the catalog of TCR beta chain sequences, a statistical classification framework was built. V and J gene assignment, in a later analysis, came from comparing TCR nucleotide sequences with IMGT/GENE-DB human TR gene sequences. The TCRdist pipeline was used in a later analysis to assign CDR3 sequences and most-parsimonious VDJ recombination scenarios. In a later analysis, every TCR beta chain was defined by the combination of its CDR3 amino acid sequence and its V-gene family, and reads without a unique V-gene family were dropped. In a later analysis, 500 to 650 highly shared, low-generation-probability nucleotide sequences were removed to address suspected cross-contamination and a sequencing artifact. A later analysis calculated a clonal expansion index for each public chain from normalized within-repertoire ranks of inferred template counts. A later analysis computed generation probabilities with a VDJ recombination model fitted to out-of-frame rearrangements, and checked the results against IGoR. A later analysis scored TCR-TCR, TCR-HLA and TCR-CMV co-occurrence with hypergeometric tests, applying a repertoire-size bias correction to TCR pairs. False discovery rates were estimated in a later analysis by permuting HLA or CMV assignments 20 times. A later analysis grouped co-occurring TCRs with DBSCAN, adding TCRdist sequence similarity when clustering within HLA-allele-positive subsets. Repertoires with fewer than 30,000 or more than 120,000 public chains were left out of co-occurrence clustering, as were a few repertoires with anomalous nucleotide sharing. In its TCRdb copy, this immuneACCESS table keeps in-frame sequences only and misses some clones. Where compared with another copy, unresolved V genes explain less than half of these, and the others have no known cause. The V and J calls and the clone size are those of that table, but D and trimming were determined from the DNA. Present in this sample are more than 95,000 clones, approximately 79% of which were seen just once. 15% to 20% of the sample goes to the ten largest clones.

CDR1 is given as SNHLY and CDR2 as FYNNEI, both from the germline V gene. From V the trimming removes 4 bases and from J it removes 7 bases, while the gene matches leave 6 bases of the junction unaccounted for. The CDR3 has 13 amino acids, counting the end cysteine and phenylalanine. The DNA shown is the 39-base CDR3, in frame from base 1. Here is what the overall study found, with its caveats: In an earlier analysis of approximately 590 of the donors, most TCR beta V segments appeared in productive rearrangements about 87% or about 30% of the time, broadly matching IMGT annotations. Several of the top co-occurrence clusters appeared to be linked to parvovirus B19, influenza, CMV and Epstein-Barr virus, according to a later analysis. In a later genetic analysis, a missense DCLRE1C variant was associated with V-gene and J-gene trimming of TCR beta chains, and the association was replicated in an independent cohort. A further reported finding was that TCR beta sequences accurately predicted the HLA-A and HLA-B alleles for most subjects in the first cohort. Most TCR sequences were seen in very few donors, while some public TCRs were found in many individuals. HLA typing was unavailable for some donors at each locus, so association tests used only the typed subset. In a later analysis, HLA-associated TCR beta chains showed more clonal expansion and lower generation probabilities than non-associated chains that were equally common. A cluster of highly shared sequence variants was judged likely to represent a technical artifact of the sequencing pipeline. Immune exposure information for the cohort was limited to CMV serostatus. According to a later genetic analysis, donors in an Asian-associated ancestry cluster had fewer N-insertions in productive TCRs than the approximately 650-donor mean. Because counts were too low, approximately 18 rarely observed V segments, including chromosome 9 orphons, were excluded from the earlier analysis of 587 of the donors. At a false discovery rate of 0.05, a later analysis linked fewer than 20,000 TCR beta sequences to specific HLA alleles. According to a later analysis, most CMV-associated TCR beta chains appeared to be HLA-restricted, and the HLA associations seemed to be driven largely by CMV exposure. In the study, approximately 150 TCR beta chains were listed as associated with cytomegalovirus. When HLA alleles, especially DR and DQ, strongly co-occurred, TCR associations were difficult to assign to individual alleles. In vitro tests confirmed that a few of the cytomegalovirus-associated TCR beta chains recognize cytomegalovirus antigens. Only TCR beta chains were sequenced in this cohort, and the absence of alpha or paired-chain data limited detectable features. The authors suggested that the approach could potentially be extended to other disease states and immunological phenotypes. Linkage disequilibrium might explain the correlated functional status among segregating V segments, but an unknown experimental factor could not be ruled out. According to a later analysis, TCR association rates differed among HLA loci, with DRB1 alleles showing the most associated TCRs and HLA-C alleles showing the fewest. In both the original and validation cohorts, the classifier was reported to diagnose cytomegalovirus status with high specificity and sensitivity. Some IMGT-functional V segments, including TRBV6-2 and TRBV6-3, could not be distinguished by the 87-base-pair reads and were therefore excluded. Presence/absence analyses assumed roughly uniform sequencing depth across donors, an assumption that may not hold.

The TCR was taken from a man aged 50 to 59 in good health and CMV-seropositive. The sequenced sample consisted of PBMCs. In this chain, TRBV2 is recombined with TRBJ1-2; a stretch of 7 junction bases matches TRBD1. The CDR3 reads CASSVGQQSGYTF. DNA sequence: TGTGCCAGCAGTGTGGGACAGCAGAGTGGCTACACCTTC.